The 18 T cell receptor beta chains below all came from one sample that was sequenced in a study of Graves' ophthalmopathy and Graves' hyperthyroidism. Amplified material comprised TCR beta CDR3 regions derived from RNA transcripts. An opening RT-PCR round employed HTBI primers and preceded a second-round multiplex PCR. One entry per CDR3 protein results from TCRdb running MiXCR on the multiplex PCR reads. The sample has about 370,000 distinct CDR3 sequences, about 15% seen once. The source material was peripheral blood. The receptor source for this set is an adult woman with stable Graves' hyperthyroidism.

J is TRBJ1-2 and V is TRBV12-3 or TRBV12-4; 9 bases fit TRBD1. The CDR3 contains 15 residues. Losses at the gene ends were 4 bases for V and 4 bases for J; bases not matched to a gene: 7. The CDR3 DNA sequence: TGTGCCAGCAGTTGGGGGACAGGGTCACCCTATGGCTACACCTTC. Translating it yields CASSWGTGSPYGYTF.

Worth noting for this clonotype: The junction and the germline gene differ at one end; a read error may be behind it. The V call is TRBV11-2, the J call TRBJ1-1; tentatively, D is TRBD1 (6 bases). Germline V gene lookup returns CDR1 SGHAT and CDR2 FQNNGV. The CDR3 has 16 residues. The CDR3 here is CAGSLVYGGADTEAFF. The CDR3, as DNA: TGTGCCGGCAGCTTAGTTTACGGGGGGGCGGACACTGAAGCTTTCTTT.

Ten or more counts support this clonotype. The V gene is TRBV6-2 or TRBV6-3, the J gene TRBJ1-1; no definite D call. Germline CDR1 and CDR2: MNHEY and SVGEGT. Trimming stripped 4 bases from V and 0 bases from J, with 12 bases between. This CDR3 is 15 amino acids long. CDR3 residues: CASSSTGLMNTEAFF. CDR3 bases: TGTGCCAGCAGTTCTACCGGACTCATGAACACTGAAGCTTTCTTT.

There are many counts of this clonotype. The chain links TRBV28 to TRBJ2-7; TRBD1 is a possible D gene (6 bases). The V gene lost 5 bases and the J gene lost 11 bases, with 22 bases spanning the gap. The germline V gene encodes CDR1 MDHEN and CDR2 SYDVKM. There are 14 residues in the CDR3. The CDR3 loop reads CASSPRDIGRGEYF. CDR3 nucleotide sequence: TGTGCCAGCAGTCCACGGGACATAGGTCGCGGAGAGTACTTC.

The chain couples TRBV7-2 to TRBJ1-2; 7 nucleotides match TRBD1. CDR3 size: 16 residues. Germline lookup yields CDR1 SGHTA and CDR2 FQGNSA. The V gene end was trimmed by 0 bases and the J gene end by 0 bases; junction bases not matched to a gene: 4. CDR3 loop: CASSLAGGPANYGYTF. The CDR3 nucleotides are TGTGCCAGCAGCTTAGCAGGGGGCCCCGCTAACTATGGCTACACCTTC. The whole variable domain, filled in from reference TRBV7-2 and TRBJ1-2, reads GAGVSQSPSNKVTEKGKDVELRCDPISGHTALYWYRQSLGQGLEFLIYFQGNSAPDKSGLPSDRFSAERTGGSVSTLTIQRTQQEDSAVYLCASSLAGGPANYGYTFGSGTRLTVV.

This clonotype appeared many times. The CDR3 reads CSARGAVDQPQHF. Written as DNA, the CDR3 is TGCAGTGCTAGAGGGGCGGTTGACCAGCCCCAGCATTTT. This chain connects TRBV20-1 to TRBJ1-5; D call uncertain. V lost 1 base and J 7 bases, leaving 11 bases between the germline ends. This CDR3 is built from 13 residues. Germline lookup yields CDR1 DFQATT and CDR2 SNEGSKA (reference sequence).

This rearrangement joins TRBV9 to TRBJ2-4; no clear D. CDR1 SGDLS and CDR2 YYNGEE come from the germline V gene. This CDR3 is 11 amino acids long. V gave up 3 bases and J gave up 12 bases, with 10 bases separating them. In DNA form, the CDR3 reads TGTGCCAGCAGCGAAGAATCGACTCAGTACTTC. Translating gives CASSEESTQYF.

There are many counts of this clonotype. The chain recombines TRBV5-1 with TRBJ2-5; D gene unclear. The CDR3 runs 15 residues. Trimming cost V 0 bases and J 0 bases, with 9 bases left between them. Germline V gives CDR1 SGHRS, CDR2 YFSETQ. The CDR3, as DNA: TGCGCCAGCAGCTTGGCCTTTACTAACCAAGAGACCCAGTACTTC. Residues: CASSLAFTNQETQYF.

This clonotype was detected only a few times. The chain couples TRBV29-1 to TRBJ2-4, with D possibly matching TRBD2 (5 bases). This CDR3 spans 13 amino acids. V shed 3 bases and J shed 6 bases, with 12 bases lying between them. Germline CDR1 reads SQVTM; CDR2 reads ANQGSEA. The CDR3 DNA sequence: TGCAGCGTTGAGGAGGAGGCCCTAAACATTCAGTACTTC. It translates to CSVEEEALNIQYF.

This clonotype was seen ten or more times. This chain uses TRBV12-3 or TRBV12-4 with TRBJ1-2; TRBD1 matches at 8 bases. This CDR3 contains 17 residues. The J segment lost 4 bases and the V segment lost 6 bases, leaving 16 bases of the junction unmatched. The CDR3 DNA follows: TGTGCCAGCAGCCCCCGCAGGGGGCAGGGGGTTGCCTATGGCTACACCTTC. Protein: CASSPRRGQGVAYGYTF.

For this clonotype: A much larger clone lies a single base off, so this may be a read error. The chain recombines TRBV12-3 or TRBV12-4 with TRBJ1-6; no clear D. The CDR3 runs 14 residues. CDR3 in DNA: TGTGCCAGCAGTTTGTCCCGGGGAAATTCACACCTCCACTTT. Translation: CASSLSRGNSHLHF.

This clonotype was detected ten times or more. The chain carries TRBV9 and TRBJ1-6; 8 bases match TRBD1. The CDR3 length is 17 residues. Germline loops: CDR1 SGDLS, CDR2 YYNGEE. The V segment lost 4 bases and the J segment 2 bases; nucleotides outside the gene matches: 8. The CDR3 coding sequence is TGTGCCAGCAGCCCACGGACAGGGACCCCCTATAATTCACCCCTCCACTTT. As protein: CASSPRTGTPYNSPLHF.

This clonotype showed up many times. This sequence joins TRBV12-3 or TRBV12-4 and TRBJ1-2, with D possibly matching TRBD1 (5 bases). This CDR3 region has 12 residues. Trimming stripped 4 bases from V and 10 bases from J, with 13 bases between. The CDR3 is CASSWGRVTYTF. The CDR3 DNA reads TGTGCCAGCAGTTGGGGCAGGGTGACCTACACCTTC.

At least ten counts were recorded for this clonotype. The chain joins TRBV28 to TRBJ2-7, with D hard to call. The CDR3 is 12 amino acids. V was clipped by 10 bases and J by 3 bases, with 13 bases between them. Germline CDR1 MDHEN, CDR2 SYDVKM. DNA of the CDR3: TGTGCCACCACAGACCAGATCTACGAGCAGTACTTC. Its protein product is CATTDQIYEQYF.

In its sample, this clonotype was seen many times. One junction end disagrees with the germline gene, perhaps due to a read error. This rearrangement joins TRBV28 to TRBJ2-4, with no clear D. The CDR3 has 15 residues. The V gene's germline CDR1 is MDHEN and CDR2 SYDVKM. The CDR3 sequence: CASSSRPLAKNIKYF. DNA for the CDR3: TGTGCCAGCAGTTCCCGACCCTTAGCCAAAAACATTAAGTACTTC.

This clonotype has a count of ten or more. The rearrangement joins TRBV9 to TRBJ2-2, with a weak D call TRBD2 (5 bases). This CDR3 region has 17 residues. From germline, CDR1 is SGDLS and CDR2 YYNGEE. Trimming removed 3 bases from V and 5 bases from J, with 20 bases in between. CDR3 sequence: CASSAPVEARETGELFF. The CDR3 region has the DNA TGTGCCAGCAGCGCCCCTGTCGAAGCCCGGGAAACCGGGGAGCTGTTTTTT.

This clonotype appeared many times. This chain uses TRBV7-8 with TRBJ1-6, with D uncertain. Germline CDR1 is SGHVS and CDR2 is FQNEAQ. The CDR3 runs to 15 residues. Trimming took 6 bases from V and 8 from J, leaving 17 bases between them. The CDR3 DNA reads TGTGCCAGCAGGCTTACGACCAACGTTGATTCACCCCTCCACTTT. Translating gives CASRLTTNVDSPLHF.

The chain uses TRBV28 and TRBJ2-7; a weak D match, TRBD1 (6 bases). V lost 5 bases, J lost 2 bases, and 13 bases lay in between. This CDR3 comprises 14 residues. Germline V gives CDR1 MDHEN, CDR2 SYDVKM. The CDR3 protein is CASSPLTGTYEQYF. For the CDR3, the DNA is TGTGCCAGCAGTCCCCTCACAGGGACCTACGAGCAGTACTTC.